This is a list of T cell receptor beta chains from one sample in a study of T cells in Graves' hyperthyroidism and ophthalmopathy. TCRdb processed the multiplex PCR reads anew with MiXCR; each CDR3 protein has one entry. Found here are over 450,000 distinct CDR3 sequences, roughly 15% of them singletons; the top ten hold around 17%. The specimen sequenced was blood. The receptors originated from a woman between 18 and 29 years old with Graves' ophthalmopathy. Each CDR3 is given with its conserved first and last residue. The D gene is left open where the match is weak. Clone size is shown for a subset of rows, as once, few, many or a class of expanded clone.

>TRBJ2-1|TRBV7-2|TRBD2|many
TGTGCCAGCAGCTCCACGGGACTAGCGGGATATATTAGGAATGAGCAGTTCTTC
CASSSTGLAGYIRNEQFF
>TRBJ2-1|TRBV7-3|TRBD2|many
TGTGCCAGCAGCTCCGGACTAGCGGCCTACAATGAGCAGTTCTTC
CASSSGLAAYNEQFF
>TRBJ2-1|TRBV12-3/TRBV12-4|NA|few
TGTGCCAGCAGTTTAGTCTTAGTGCGGTTCTTC
CASSLVLVRFF
>TRBJ1-1|TRBV28|NA|many
TGTGCCAGCGTGCACACTGAAGCTTTCTTT
CASVHTEAFF
>TRBJ1-1|TRBV28|TRBD1|NA
TGTGCCAGCAGTTCCGGACAGGGGGTAGATGAAGCTTTCTTT
CASSSGQGVDEAFF
>TRBJ2-3|TRBV4-1|TRBD2|few
TGCGCCAGCAGCCAAGTGCGGGGGGCGGATACGCAGTATTTT
CASSQVRGADTQYF
>TRBJ2-1|TRBV11-2|NA|NA
TGTGCCAGCAGCTTAACCGGGAGTGGATCCTACAGTGAGCAGTTCTTC
CASSLTGSGSYSEQFF
>TRBJ1-5|TRBV28|NA|NA
TGTGCCATCCGGGACGGGGGTTATAGCAATCAGCCCCAGCATTTT
CAIRDGGYSNQPQHF
>TRBJ2-1|TRBV7-9|TRBD1|many
TGTGCCAGCAGCGTTTTGGAAACAGGGGAACCCTACAATGAGCAGTTCTTC
CASSVLETGEPYNEQFF
>TRBJ2-2|TRBV27|TRBD1|few
TGTGCCAGCAGTTACGGGACAGGGGGGACCGGGGAGCTGTTTTTT
CASSYGTGGTGELFF
>TRBJ1-5|TRBV9|NA|NA
TGTGCCAGCAGCGCCCAGGGGTCGGTTCAGCCCCAGCATTTT
CASSAQGSVQPQHF
>TRBJ2-1|TRBV11-2|NA|many
TGTGCCAGCAGCTTAGAGGGACTTCCCTCCAATGAGCAGTTCTTC
CASSLEGLPSNEQFF
>TRBJ2-7|TRBV12-3/TRBV12-4|TRBD1|many
TGTGCCAGCAGCCTGATGACAGGGGGCCCCCACGAGCAGTACTTC
CASSLMTGGPHEQYF
>TRBJ2-1|TRBV7-3|TRBD2|many
TGTGCCAGCAGCCGATCCGGGACTAGCGGAAACAATGAGCAGTTCTTC
CASSRSGTSGNNEQFF
>TRBJ2-7|TRBV9|TRBD2|few
TGTGCCAGCAGCGTAGAATCGGGAGGCAGGGAGCAGTACTTC
CASSVESGGREQYF
>TRBJ2-3|TRBV10-3|TRBD2|many
TGTGCCATCAGTGAGGTGGGCGGGAGTGGGACAGATACGCAGTATTTT
CAISEVGGSGTDTQYF
>TRBJ2-6|TRBV27|NA|few
TGTGCCAGCAGTCGAAGACAGTCTTCCTCTGGGGCCAACGTCCTGACTTTC
CASSRRQSSSGANVLTF
>TRBJ2-2|TRBV15|NA|once
TGTGCCACCAGCGGGACCGGGGAGCTGTTTTTT
CATSGTGELFF
>TRBJ1-2|TRBV2|NA|few
TGTGCCAGCAGAGTTCCGGGACAAGGAATCAACTATGGCTACACCTTC
CASRVPGQGINYGYTF
>TRBJ1-1|TRBV6-2/TRBV6-3|NA|many
TGTGCCAGCAGACGCGGACAAGAGAACACTGAAGCTTTCTTT
CASRRGQENTEAFF
>TRBJ1-1|TRBV5-8|NA|NA
TGTGCCAGCAGCTTTGGCGACAGAATGAACACTGAAGCTTTCTTT
CASSFGDRMNTEAFF
>TRBJ2-1|TRBV15|TRBD1|NA
TGTGCCACCAGCGGATGGACAGGGGGCAGGGGTGAGCAGTTCTTC
CATSGWTGGRGEQFF
>TRBJ1-1|TRBV5-6|TRBD1|NA
TGTGCCAGCAGCAGACACAGGGGCACTGAAGCTTTCTTT
CASSRHRGTEAFF
>TRBJ2-5|TRBV13|NA|many
TGTGCCAGCAGCTTTCAATCGGAGACCCAGTACTTC
CASSFQSETQYF
>TRBJ1-1|TRBV29-1|NA|NA
TGCAGCGTTGAACCAAGGGGCACTGAAGCTTTCTTT
CSVEPRGTEAFF
>TRBJ1-2|TRBV20-1|TRBD1|many
TGCAGTGCTCCTACGACAGGGTTGCAATATGGCTACACCTTC
CSAPTTGLQYGYTF
>TRBJ2-1|TRBV6-1|NA|NA
TGTGCCAGCACTTCTTTCTCCTACAATGAGCAGTTCTTC
CASTSFSYNEQFF
>TRBJ2-1|TRBV29-1|NA|NA
TGCAGCGTTGACGGAAGTAACTACAATGAGCAGTTCTTC
CSVDGSNYNEQFF
>TRBJ2-7|TRBV4-2|NA|few
TGTGCCAACAGCCAAGATCTGGACAGCTCCTACGAGCAGTACTTC
CANSQDLDSSYEQYF
>TRBJ2-1|TRBV4-1|NA|few
TGCGCCAGCAGCCAGCCAGGGGAAGGGAATGAGCAGTTCTTC
CASSQPGEGNEQFF
>TRBJ1-1|TRBV15|NA|many
TGTGCCACCAGCAGAGATAATAGGCCCTCGGGTGGAGCTTTCTTT
CATSRDNRPSGGAFF
>TRBJ1-2|TRBV15|TRBD1|few
TGTGCCACCAGCAGAGAACAGGGGGCGTACTCTGGCTACACCTTC
CATSREQGAYSGYTF
>TRBJ2-3|TRBV4-1|TRBD2|NA
TGCGCCAGCAGCCAACGGACTAGCGGGGGCGCAGATACGCAGTATTTT
CASSQRTSGGADTQYF
>TRBJ1-4|TRBV27|TRBD1|few
TGTGCCACTAGACTTGGGACAGGGGAAAAACTGTTTTTT
CATRLGTGEKLFF
>TRBJ1-1|TRBV6-6|TRBD1|many
TGTGCCAGCAGTTACCGGGACAGGGGTGGGGACACTGAAGCTTTCTTT
CASSYRDRGGDTEAFF
>TRBJ1-5|TRBV11-2|TRBD1|many
TGTGCCAGCAGCTATACGGGACAGCACAATCAGCCCCAGCATTTT
CASSYTGQHNQPQHF
>TRBJ2-7|TRBV20-1|NA|many
TGCAGTGCCTTGGACCGGGACTCTGGAACTTACGAGCAGTACTTC
CSALDRDSGTYEQYF
>TRBJ1-1|TRBV20-1|NA|NA
TGCAGTGCTAGAGACTCAGGGAACACTGAAGCTTTCTTT
CSARDSGNTEAFF
>TRBJ2-2|TRBV6-2/TRBV6-3|NA|few
TGTGCCAGCAGAAAGGGGGACTTTAACACCGGGGAGCTGTTTTTT
CASRKGDFNTGELFF
>TRBJ1-6|TRBV30|NA|many
TGTGCCTGGAGTACGTCGGCCGTACCCCTCCACTTT
CAWSTSAVPLHF
>TRBJ1-1|TRBV14|NA|few
TGTGCCAGCAGCCAAGTCGGGAAAAACATGAACACTGAAGCTTTCTTT
CASSQVGKNMNTEAFF
>TRBJ1-4|TRBV4-3|NA|few
TGCGCCAGCAGCCATAGCAGGGGTGACGAAAAACTGTTTTTT
CASSHSRGDEKLFF
>TRBJ1-6|TRBV6-1|TRBD1|NA
TGTGCCAGCAGCCGACCGGGACAGGGCGGTTCACCCCTCCACTTT
CASSRPGQGGSPLHF